This T cell receptor (beta chain) derives from a study of CD8 T cells in ankylosing spondylitis. Study-wide results and limits: The study looked at matched synovial fluid samples from ankylosing spondylitis patients. Disease-linked clones were reported to be significantly enriched there. Several highly homologous variants formed a TCR beta motif that appeared characteristic of ankylosing spondylitis blood. Earlier authors reported some of these motif variants in reactive arthritis synovial fluid and blood.

Many counts were recorded for this clonotype. Its target is unknown. Looked up from germline, CDR1 is MNHEY and CDR2 is SVGAGI. Trimming at V came to 2 bases and at J to 3 bases, leaving 7 bases not matched to a gene. The CDR3 has 16 residues. In making TCR beta libraries, quantitative 5'-RACE with molecular barcodes was used. In TCRdb, the 5' RACE reads were re-called with MiXCR into one record per CDR3 protein. The table has fewer than 550,000 distinct CDR3 sequences, about 5.2% seen once; the top ten hold 3.5%. The TCR originated in a male donor with ankylosing spondylitis. This sequence joins TRBV6-5 and TRBJ2-5, with TRBD2 matching 9 bases. Sequenced material: blood, either unsorted or a sorted T cell fraction (not recorded which). CDR3 protein: CASSYPPGLAEETQYF. The CDR3 nucleotides read TGTGCCAGCAGTTACCCCCCGGGACTAGCTGAAGAGACCCAGTACTTC.